This T cell receptor (beta chain) was sequenced for a study of regulatory T cells in long-lasting Graves disease. General observations from the study: Persistent Graves' patients showed reduced TCR diversity versus newly diagnosed patients. Having few samples may have compromised the accuracy.

This clonotype turned up a few times. Its antigen is not known. CDR3-region Arm-PCR and iRepertoire HTBI primers produced the TCR beta libraries. TCRdb redid the calling of the multiplex PCR reads with MiXCR, one entry per CDR3 protein. The sample has 350,000 to 500,000 distinct CDR3 sequences, approximately 22% seen once. Specified time point: persistent/refractory GD, antithyroid drugs over 5 years with positive TRAb. TCR sequences were obtained from RNA taken from PBMCs. The patients included were those that came from an endocrinology department in Xi'an, China. The receptor's source is a female donor with Graves disease. Here the sequenced sample was peripheral blood mononuclear cells (PBMCs), taken when the disease was refractory, from a patient treated with antithyroid drugs.

The CDR3 here is CASSIVSSGSTDTQYF. Written as DNA, the CDR3 is TGTGCCAGTAGTATAGTATCTAGCGGGAGCACAGATACGCAGTATTTT. The genes are TRBV19 and TRBJ2-3; 8 nucleotides line up with TRBD2. The CDR3 loop spans 16 amino acids. Germline-derived CDR1 and CDR2 are LNHDA and SQIVND (reference sequence). V lost 1 base, J lost 0 bases, and 3 bases stayed unmatched.